This T cell receptor (beta chain) was obtained from a study of T cell responses to AZD1222 COVID-19 vaccine. Repertoires were generated with immunoSEQ multiplex PCR, while TCRdb's copy carries only in-frame clones and drops some. The sample has about 150,000 clones, more than 90% seen once. The study's findings and limits: Mapped onto spike, vaccine-associated CD4 TCRs spanned it and were dominant at 160-218 and 743-854.

Note on this clone: Its target is not known. The junction departs from the called germline gene at one end, perhaps through a read error.

In germline, CDR1 is SSHAT, CDR2 FNYEAQ (reference sequence). This CDR3 region has 18 residues. The starting material was peripheral blood, obtained on day 0 of AZD1222 vaccination. This clonotype was obtained from an adult in good health. The chain is built from TRBV7-7 and TRBJ2-1; D possibly corresponds to TRBD1 (6 bases). CDR3 loop: CASSLNLVGASSYNEQFF. CDR3 DNA sequence: TGTGCTAGCAGCTTAAATCTTGTGGGGGCGAGCTCCTACAATGAGCAGTTCTTC.